Below, 8 T cell receptor beta chains from the same sample are listed, as sequenced in a study of T cell repertoires in cytomegalovirus infection. Each CDR3 protein gets one entry after TCRdb re-called the reads with MiXCR. This table holds more than 250,000 distinct CDR3 sequences, approximately 14% found once. Material for sequencing was PBMCs. The receptors were sampled from a human donor in good health (CMV status not recorded). Some clones in this sample may be carry-over from other donors' samples.

The table lists this clonotype with many counts. The rearrangement uses TRBV11-3 and TRBJ2-5; 11 bases agree with TRBD2. Germline CDR1 is SGHNT and CDR2 is YENEEA. The J segment lost 3 bases and the V segment lost 5 bases, leaving 5 bases of the junction unmatched. CDR3 length: 15 residues. CDR3 DNA: TGTGCCAGCAGCCCCGGGACTAGCGGTAAAGAGACCCAGTACTTC. Amino acid sequence: CASSPGTSGKETQYF.

This sequence joins TRBV20-1 and TRBJ1-2; 7 bases line up with TRBD1. The CDR3 has 12 residues. Germline CDR1 DFQATT, CDR2 SNEGSKA (reference sequence). V lost 5 bases and J lost 4; bases outside the gene matches: 4. CDR3 region: CSAAPGGYGYTF. CDR3 coding DNA: TGCAGTGCTGCCCCAGGGGGCTATGGCTACACCTTC.

This clonotype appeared many times. The chain is built from TRBV7-9 and TRBJ1-1; a possible D gene is TRBD1 (6 bases). V lost 5 bases to trimming and J lost 3 bases, with 13 bases between them. The germline V gene has CDR1 SEHNR and CDR2 FQNEAQ (reference sequence). This CDR3 contains 14 residues. CDR3: CASSRYSGDTEAFF. CDR3 nucleotides: TGTGCCAGCAGCCGTTACTCAGGGGACACTGAAGCTTTCTTT.

In its sample, this clonotype was seen many times. V gene TRBV7-2 combines with J gene TRBJ2-2; D is unresolved. The CDR3 consists of 13 residues. V lost 3 bases and J 2 bases, leaving 4 bases between the germline ends. Looked up from germline, CDR1 is SGHTA and CDR2 is FQGNSA. The CDR3 nucleotides are TGTGCCAGCAGCTTGGACAACACCGGGGAGCTGTTTTTT. It specifies CASSLDNTGELFF.

This clonotype was seen more than once but under ten times. This chain links TRBV14 with TRBJ2-7; a weak D match, TRBD1 (6 bases). V lost 0 bases to trimming and J lost 3 bases, with 12 bases between them. The CDR3 loop spans 15 amino acids. Germline-derived CDR1 and CDR2 are SGHDN and FVKESK. The CDR3 DNA reads as TGTGCCAGCAGCCAAGAACAGGGCCGCGGCTACGAGCAGTACTTC. Its translation is CASSQEQGRGYEQYF.

This clonotype was seen ten or more times. The V call is TRBV7-3, the J call TRBJ2-3; TRBD2 agrees at 8 bases. Germline V gives CDR1 SGHTA, CDR2 FQGTGA. V shed 3 bases, J shed 4 bases, and the junction held 6 bases outside the gene matches. The CDR3 length is 15 residues. The CDR3 here is CASSFREGGPDTQYF. The CDR3 DNA reads TGTGCCAGCAGCTTCCGGGAGGGGGGCCCAGATACGCAGTATTTT. The full variable domain, its missing parts supplied by reference TRBV7-3 and TRBJ2-3, is GAGVSQTPSNKVTEKGKYVELRCDPISGHTALYWYRQSLGQGPEFLIYFQGTGAADDSGLPNDRFFAVRPEGSVSTLKIQRTERGDSAVYLCASSFREGGPDTQYFGPGTRLTVL.

This clonotype was counted ten times or more. J is TRBJ2-2 and V is TRBV6-4, with 10 bases lining up with TRBD1. This CDR3 has 14 amino acids. The germline V gene encodes CDR1 MRHNA and CDR2 SNTAGT. V was clipped by 6 bases and J by 7 bases; unmatched bases: 5. The CDR3 DNA is TGTGCCAGCAGCGGACAGGGGGATGGCGGGGAGCTGTTTTTT. Its protein is CASSGQGDGGELFF.

The J gene is TRBJ2-3, the V gene TRBV25-1, with 9 bases aligning to TRBD2. Germline assignment: CDR1 MGHDK and CDR2 SYGVNS. This CDR3 comprises 15 residues. J lost 6 bases, V lost 3 bases, and 7 bases had no gene match. The CDR3 here is CASSEVAGAGDTQYF. CDR3 sequence (DNA): TGTGCCAGCAGTGAGGTAGCGGGAGCGGGTGATACGCAGTATTTT.